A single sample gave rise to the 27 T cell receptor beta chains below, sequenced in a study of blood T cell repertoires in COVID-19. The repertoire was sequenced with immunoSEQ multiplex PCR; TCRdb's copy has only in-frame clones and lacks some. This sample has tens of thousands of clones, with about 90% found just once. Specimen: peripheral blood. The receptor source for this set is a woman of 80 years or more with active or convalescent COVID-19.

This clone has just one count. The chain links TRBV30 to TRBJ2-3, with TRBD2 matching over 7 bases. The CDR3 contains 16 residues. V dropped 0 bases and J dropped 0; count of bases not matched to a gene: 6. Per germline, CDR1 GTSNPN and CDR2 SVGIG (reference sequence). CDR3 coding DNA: TGTGCCTGGAGTGTAGGGTCTAGCGGAAGCACAGATACGCAGTATTTT. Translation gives CAWSVGSSGSTDTQYF.

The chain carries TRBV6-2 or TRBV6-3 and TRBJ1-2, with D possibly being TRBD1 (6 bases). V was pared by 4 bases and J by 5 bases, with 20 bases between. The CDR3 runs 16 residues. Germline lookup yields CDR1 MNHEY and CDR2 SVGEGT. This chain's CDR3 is CASSSEWQGFSYGYTF. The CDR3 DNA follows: TGTGCCAGCAGTTCGGAATGGCAGGGGTTTTCTTATGGCTACACCTTC.

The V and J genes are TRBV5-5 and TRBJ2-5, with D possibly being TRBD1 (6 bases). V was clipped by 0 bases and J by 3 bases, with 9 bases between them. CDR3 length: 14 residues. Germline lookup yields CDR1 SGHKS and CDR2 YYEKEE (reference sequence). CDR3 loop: CASSLVTGKETQYF. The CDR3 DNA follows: TGTGCCAGCAGCTTGGTAACAGGGAAAGAGACCCAGTACTTC.

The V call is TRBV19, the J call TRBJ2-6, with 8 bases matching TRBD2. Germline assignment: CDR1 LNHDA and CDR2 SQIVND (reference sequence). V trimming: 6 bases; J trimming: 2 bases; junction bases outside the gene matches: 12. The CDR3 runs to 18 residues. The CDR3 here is CASRPTSGDPAGANVLTF. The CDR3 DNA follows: TGTGCCAGTAGACCTACTAGCGGCGATCCCGCTGGGGCCAACGTCCTGACTTTC. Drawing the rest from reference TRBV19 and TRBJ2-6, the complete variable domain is DGGITQSPKYLFRKEGQNVTLSCEQNLNHDAMYWYRQDPGQGLRLIYYSQIVNDFQKGDIAEGYSVSREKKESFPLTVTSAQKNPTAFYLCASRPTSGDPAGANVLTFGAGSRLTVL.

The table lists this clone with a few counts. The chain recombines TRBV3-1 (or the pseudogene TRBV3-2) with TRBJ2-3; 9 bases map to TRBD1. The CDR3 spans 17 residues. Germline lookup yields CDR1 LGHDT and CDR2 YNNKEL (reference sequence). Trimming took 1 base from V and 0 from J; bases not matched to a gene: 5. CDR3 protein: CASSQGPGQGSTDTQYF. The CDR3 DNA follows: TGTGCCAGCAGCCAAGGGCCGGGACAGGGTAGCACAGATACGCAGTATTTT.

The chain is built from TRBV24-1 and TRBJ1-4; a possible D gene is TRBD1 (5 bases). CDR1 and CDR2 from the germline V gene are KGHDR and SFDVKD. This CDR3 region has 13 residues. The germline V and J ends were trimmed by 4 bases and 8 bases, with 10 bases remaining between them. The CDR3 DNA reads TGTGCCACCAGTGAGGAGGGGACGGAAAAACTGTTTTTT. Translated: CATSEEGTEKLFF.

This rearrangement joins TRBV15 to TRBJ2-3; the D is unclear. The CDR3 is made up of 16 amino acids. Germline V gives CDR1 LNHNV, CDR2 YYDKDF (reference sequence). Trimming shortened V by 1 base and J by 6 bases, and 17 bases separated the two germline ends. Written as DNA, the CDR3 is TGTGCCACCAGCAGAGTTCGCAAACTAACCCAGGATACGCAGTATTTT. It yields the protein CATSRVRKLTQDTQYF. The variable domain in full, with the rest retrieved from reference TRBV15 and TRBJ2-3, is DAMVIQNPRYQVTQFGKPVTLSCSQTLNHNVMYWYQQKSSQAPKLLFHYYDKDFNNEADTPDNFQSRRPNTSFCFLDIRSPGLGDTAMYLCATSRVRKLTQDTQYFGPGTRLTVL.

CDR3 nucleotide sequence: TGTGCCAGCAGCCTCGGGACTAGCGAATACAATGAGCAGTTCTTC. Translated, it gives CASSLGTSEYNEQFF. The chain joins TRBV3-1 (or the pseudogene TRBV3-2) to TRBJ2-1; 10 nucleotides agree with TRBD2. This CDR3 has 15 residues. Germline V gene lookup returns CDR1 LGHDT and CDR2 YNNKEL (reference sequence). V gave up 4 bases and J gave up 4 bases; unmatched junction bases: 4.

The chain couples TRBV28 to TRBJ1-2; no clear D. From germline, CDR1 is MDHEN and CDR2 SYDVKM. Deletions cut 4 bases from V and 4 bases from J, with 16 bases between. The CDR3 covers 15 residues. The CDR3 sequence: CASSWPGLAFYGYTF. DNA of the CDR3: TGTGCCAGCAGTTGGCCCGGACTCGCCTTCTATGGCTACACCTTC.

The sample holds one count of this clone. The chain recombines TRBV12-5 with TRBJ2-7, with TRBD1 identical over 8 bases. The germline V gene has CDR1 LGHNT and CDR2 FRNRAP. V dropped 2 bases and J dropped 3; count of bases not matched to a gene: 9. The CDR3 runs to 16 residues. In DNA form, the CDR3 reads TGTGCTAGTGGTTTGTTCCAGGGGGCTGGGGGCTACGAGCAGTACTTC. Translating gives CASGLFQGAGGYEQYF.

The CDR3 reads CASGGTGNLAREQYF. For the CDR3, the DNA is TGTGCCAGCGGGGGGACAGGGAATTTAGCGAGAGAGCAGTACTTC. This chain links TRBV28 with TRBJ2-7; 9 nucleotides match TRBD1. This CDR3 is built from 15 residues. V lost 8 bases and J lost 7; bases outside the gene matches: 15. Germline CDR1 is MDHEN and CDR2 is SYDVKM.

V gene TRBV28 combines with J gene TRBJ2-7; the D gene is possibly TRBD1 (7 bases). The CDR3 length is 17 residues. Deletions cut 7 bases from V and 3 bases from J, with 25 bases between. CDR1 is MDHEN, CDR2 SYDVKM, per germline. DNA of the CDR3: TGTGCCAGCACCCCCCCCCGCCCGGGGCAGGGGGGCTACGAGCAGTACTTC. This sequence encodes CASTPPRPGQGGYEQYF.

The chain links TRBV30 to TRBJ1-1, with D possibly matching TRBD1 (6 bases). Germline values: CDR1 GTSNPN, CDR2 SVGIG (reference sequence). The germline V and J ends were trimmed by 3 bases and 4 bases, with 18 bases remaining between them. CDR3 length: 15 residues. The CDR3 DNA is TGTGCCTGGAGCCCGGGACAAGTAATAGTCACTGAAGCTTTCTTT. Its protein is CAWSPGQVIVTEAFF.

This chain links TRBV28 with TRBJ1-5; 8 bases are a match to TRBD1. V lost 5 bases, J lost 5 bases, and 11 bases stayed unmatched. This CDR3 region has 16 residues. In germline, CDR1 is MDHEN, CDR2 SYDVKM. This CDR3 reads CASSVRQGLVDQPQHF. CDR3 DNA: TGTGCCAGCAGTGTCCGACAGGGGCTTGTTGATCAGCCCCAGCATTTT.

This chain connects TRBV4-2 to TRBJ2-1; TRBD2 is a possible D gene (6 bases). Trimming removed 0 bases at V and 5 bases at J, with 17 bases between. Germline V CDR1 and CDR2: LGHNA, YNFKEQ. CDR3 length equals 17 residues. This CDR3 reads CASSQDGAPGVHNEQFF. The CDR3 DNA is TGTGCCAGCAGCCAAGATGGGGCCCCGGGAGTGCACAATGAGCAGTTCTTC.

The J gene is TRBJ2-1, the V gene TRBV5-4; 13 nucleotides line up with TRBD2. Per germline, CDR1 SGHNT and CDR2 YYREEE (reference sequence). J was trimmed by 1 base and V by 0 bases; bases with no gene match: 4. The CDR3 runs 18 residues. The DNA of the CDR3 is TGTGCCAGCAGCTTGGCCGGGACTAGCGGGATGTCCTACAATGAGCAGTTCTTC. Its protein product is CASSLAGTSGMSYNEQFF.

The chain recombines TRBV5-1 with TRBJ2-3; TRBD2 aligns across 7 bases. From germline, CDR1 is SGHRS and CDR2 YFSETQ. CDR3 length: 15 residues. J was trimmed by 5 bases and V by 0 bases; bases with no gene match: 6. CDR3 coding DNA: TGCGCCAGCAGCTTGGTCCCGGGAGGTAGAGATACGCAGTATTTT. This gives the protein CASSLVPGGRDTQYF.

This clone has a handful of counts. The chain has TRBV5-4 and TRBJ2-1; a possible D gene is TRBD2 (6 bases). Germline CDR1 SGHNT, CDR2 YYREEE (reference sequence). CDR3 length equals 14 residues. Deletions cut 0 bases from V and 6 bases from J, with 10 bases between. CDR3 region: CASSLVGGGNEQFF. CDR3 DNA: TGTGCCAGCAGCTTGGTCGGGGGAGGCAATGAGCAGTTCTTC.

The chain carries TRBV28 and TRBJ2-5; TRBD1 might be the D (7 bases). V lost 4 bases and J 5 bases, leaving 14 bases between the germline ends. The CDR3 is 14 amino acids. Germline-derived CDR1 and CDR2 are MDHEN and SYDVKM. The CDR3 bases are TGTGCCAGCAGTTCCGGGGGACAGCGGGAGACCCAGTACTTC. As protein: CASSSGGQRETQYF.

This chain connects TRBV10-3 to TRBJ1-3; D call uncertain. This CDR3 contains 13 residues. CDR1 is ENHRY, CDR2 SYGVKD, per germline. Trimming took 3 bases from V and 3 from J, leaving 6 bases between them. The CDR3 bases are TGTGCCATCAGTGACAGATTTGGAAACACCATATATTTT. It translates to CAISDRFGNTIYF.

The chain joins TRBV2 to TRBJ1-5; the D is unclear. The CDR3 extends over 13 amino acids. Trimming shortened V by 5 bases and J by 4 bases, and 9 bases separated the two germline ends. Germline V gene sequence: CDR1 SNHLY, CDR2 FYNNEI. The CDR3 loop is CASSWAVNQPQHF. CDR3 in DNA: TGTGCCAGCAGTTGGGCCGTAAATCAGCCCCAGCATTTT.

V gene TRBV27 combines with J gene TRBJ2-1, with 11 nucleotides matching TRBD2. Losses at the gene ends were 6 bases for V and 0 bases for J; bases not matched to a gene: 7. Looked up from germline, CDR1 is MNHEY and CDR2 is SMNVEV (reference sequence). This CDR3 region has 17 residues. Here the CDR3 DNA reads TGTGCCAGCAGAAGACTCACTAGCGGGAGCTCCTACAATGAGCAGTTCTTC. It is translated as CASRRLTSGSSYNEQFF.

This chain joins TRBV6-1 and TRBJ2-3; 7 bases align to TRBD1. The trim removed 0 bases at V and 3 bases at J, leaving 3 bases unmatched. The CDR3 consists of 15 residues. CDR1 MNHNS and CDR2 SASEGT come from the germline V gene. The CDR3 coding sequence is TGTGCCAGCAGTGAAGCGAGGGGGCTGACAGATACGCAGTATTTT. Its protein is CASSEARGLTDTQYF.

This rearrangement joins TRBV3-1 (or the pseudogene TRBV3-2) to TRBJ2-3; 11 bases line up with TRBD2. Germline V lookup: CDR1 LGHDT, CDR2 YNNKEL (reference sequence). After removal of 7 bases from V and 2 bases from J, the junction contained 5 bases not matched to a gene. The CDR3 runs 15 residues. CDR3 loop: CASTNSGRATDTQYF. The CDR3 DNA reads TGTGCCAGCACCAATAGCGGGAGGGCCACAGATACGCAGTATTTT.

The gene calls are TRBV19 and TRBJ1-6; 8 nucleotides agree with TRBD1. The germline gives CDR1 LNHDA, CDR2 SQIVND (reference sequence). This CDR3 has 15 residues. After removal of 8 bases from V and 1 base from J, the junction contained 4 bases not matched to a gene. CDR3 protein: CASQDRESYNSPLHF. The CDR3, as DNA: TGTGCCAGTCAGGACAGGGAATCCTATAATTCACCCCTCCACTTT.

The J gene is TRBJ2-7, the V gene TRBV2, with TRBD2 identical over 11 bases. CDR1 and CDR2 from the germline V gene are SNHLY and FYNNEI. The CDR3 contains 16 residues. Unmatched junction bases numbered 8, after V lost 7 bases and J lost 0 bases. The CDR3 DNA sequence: TGTGCCAGCACCCGACTAGCGGGACGACTCTCCTACGAGCAGTACTTC. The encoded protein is CASTRLAGRLSYEQYF.

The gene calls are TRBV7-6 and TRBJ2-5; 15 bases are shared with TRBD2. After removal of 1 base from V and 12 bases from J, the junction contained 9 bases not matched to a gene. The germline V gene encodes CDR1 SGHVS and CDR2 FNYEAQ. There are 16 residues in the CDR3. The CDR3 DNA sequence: TGTGCCAGCAGCTTAGGGGTGGGACTAGCGGGAGGAAAAGAGTACTTC. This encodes CASSLGVGLAGGKEYF.